This TCR beta chain was captured in a study of OX40 agonist ivuxolimab in advanced cancers. Study summary: Cancers in dose escalation were hepatocellular, melanoma, renal cell and head and neck. Partial responses were recorded for three patients, including one with hepatocellular carcinoma and two with cutaneous melanoma.

The table came from immunoSEQ multiplex PCR; TCRdb's copy has only in-frame clones and leaves some out. The sample yields around 76,000 clones, approximately 86% seen once. The study, taken as a whole, reports: Averaged across samples, CD8+ T cells carried more expanded clones than CD4+ did. No antigen was identified for the clonally expanded peripheral T cells.

CDR3 size: 14 residues. Between the trimmed V and J ends, which lost 0 bases and 2 bases, there was a span of 5 bases. Germline assignment: CDR1 MNHEY and CDR2 SMNVEV (reference sequence). In regard to this clone: Its antigen remains unidentified.

This clonotype originated in an adult with an advanced solid tumor such as melanoma, head and neck, liver or kidney cancer. The sample here was CD4+ or CD8+ T cells sorted from blood, taken in a trial of the OX40 agonist ivuxolimab. V gene TRBV27 combines with J gene TRBJ1-5, with D unresolved. This CDR3 reads CASSLSGRNQPQHF. The CDR3 bases are TGTGCCAGCAGTTTATCAGGGCGCAATCAGCCCCAGCATTTT.